This is a list of T cell receptor beta chains from one sample in a study of blood T cell repertoires in COVID-19. TCRdb's table, derived via immunoSEQ multiplex PCR, lists solely in-frame clones and lacks some. Of under 150,000 clones detected, approximately 83% appear once; the ten largest clones hold more than 9.5%. The specimen sequenced was peripheral blood. The receptors were gathered from a man aged 35-49 years with active or convalescent COVID-19. Both conserved end residues are part of each CDR3. The D gene is left open where the match is weak. The size entry is marked missing in some rows and otherwise reads once, few, many or a size class.

len	j_gene	d_gene	v_gene	abundance	CDR3nt	CDR3aa
15	TRBJ2-5	TRBD1	TRBV24-1	few	TGTGCCACCAGTGATGGGGACAGGGGAGACGAGACCCAGTACTTC	CATSDGDRGDETQYF
11	TRBJ2-7	TRBD2	TRBV20-1	many	TGCAGCTGTCTGGGGGGGGAAGAGCAGTACTTC	CSCLGGEEQYF
11	TRBJ2-5	.	TRBV7-7	few	TGTGCTGGGGGGGCTGGGGAGACCCAGTACTTC	CAGGAGETQYF
16	TRBJ1-6	.	TRBV5-1	.	TGCGCCAGCAGCTTGGAGACAGGCTCCTATAATTCACCCCTCCACTTT	CASSLETGSYNSPLHF
13	TRBJ1-5	.	TRBV10-3	.	TGTGCCGTCACAGCGGCCAGCAATCAGCCCCAGCATTTT	CAVTAASNQPQHF
11	TRBJ1-1	.	TRBV2	.	TGTGCCAGCAGCGTAAACACTGAAGCTTTCTTT	CASSVNTEAFF
14	TRBJ1-2	.	TRBV6-1	.	TGTGCCAGCAGTGAACTGCAGACAACCTATGGCTACACCTTC	CASSELQTTYGYTF
16	TRBJ1-3	TRBD1	TRBV3-1/TRBV3-2	.	TGTGCCAGCAGCCCCCGACAGGGGGCGCGAGGAAACACCATATATTTT	CASSPRQGARGNTIYF
15	TRBJ2-3	.	TRBV30	.	TGTGCCTGGAGTGTAGGAGATGCGGGCACAGATACGCAGTATTTT	CAWSVGDAGTDTQYF
18	TRBJ1-1	.	TRBV14	.	TGTGCCAGCAGCCAAGGGGAATGGGGCAGGGGACCGAACACTGAAGCTTTCTTT	CASSQGEWGRGPNTEAFF
12	TRBJ1-1	.	TRBV10-3	.	TGTGCCATCAGTACTACCAACACTGAAGCTTTCTTT	CAISTTNTEAFF
14	TRBJ2-7	.	TRBV10-3	once	TGTGCCATCAGGGCGGAGAGATCGTCCGGCGAGCAGTACTTC	CAIRAERSSGEQYF
14	TRBJ2-1	TRBD1	TRBV7-9	.	TGTGCCAGCACCGTACAGGGGTCCTACAATGAGCAGTTCTTC	CASTVQGSYNEQFF
16	TRBJ2-1	.	TRBV11-2	.	TGTGCCAGCAGCCCCCGGGGGGACAACTCCTACAATGAGCAGTTCTTC	CASSPRGDNSYNEQFF
13	TRBJ1-2	.	TRBV10-2	.	TGCGCCAGCAGTGAGACAGATAACTATGGCTACACCTTC	CASSETDNYGYTF
15	TRBJ2-7	TRBD1	TRBV25-1	.	TGTGCCAGCAGTGACGGGACAGGGGGGGCCTACGAGCAGTACTTC	CASSDGTGGAYEQYF
14	TRBJ1-6	.	TRBV18	.	TGTGCCAGCTCACCCCAGGGACTTAATTCACCCCTCCACTTT	CASSPQGLNSPLHF
16	TRBJ2-4	TRBD2	TRBV19	few	TGTGCCAGTAGTAGGCGACTAGCGGGGGAAGGGAGCATTCAGTACTTC	CASSRRLAGEGSIQYF
14	TRBJ2-7	TRBD1	TRBV5-4	.	TGTGCCAGCAGCTTAAGGGGGCACGAGCACGAGCAGTACTTC	CASSLRGHEHEQYF
13	TRBJ1-5	.	TRBV6-1	.	TGTGCCAGCAGTGAGAACAGCCATCAGCCCCAGCATTTT	CASSENSHQPQHF
14	TRBJ1-2	.	TRBV6-5	.	TGTGCCAGCAGTAGAGGGAATTATAACTATGGCTACACCTTC	CASSRGNYNYGYTF
16	TRBJ2-3	TRBD2	TRBV5-4	few	TGTGCCAGCAGCTTGAGGCTAGCGGGGGGGGCAGATACGCAGTATTTT	CASSLRLAGGADTQYF
18	TRBJ2-7	TRBD1	TRBV6-2/TRBV6-3	few	TGTGCCAGCAGTTACTCGCGGCAGGGGGCTCCTCTCTCCTACGAGCAGTACTTC	CASSYSRQGAPLSYEQYF
16	TRBJ1-2	TRBD1	TRBV5-6	once	TGTGCCAGCAGCTTACCGACAGGGGGCGATAAGGGTGGCTACACCTTC	CASSLPTGGDKGGYTF
15	TRBJ1-1	TRBD1	TRBV7-6	.	TGTGCCAGCAGCCCCGGACAGGGGAATTACGCTGAAGCTTTCTTT	CASSPGQGNYAEAFF
12	TRBJ1-1	.	TRBV3-1/TRBV3-2	.	TGTGCCAGCAGCCGTACGGGTGCTGAAGCTTTCTTT	CASSRTGAEAFF
12	TRBJ1-5	.	TRBV10-3	.	TGTGCCGCGAAAACAGAGGGTCAGCCCCAGCATTTT	CAAKTEGQPQHF
13	TRBJ1-2	TRBD1	TRBV5-6	.	TGTGCCAGCAGCTTCCAGGGGGCGCGAGGCTACACCTTC	CASSFQGARGYTF
13	TRBJ1-1	TRBD1	TRBV6-5	.	TGTGCCAGCAGCGACAGGGTGAACACTGAAGCTTTCTTT	CASSDRVNTEAFF
17	TRBJ2-1	TRBD2	TRBV19	once	TGTGCCAGTAGATCTCCGGGTGGGCTAGCGGGGGACAATGAGCAGTTCTTC	CASRSPGGLAGDNEQFF
13	TRBJ2-7	TRBD1	TRBV7-9	.	TGTGCCAGCAGCCTAGGGACAGCCTACGAGCAGTACTTC	CASSLGTAYEQYF
15	TRBJ2-6	.	TRBV27	.	TGTGCCAGCAGGGGAGAAGTGGCCGGGGCCAACGTCCTGACTTTC	CASRGEVAGANVLTF
15	TRBJ2-5	TRBD2	TRBV19	.	TGTGCCAGCCAACGCGGGGGGGACTACCAAGAGACCCAGTACTTC	CASQRGGDYQETQYF
14	TRBJ1-2	TRBD1	TRBV9	.	TGTGCCAGCAGCGTGGAAGGGACAGGGGTAGGCTACACCTTC	CASSVEGTGVGYTF
14	TRBJ1-3	TRBD1	TRBV6-5	.	TGTGCCAGCCAAGGGACAGGGGACGGAAACACCATATATTTT	CASQGTGDGNTIYF
17	TRBJ2-3	TRBD2	TRBV11-2	.	TGTGCCAGCAGGTCTGGACTAGCGGGGGGCCCTCGAGATACGCAGTATTTT	CASRSGLAGGPRDTQYF
14	TRBJ1-5	.	TRBV19	.	TGTGCCAGTACCAGGACAGTTAGCAATCAGCCCCAGCATTTT	CASTRTVSNQPQHF
15	TRBJ1-4	.	TRBV5-5	.	TGTGCCAGCAGCTCCTTTACACCCACCCCTGGAAAACTGTTTTTT	CASSSFTPTPGKLFF
16	TRBJ1-6	.	TRBV9	.	TGTGCCAGCAAAGGAGGGGCAGCCGGCGATAATTCACCCCTCCACTTT	CASKGGAAGDNSPLHF
16	TRBJ2-1	TRBD2	TRBV14	.	TGTGCCAGCAGCCTACTGGGTAGCGGGGGGTACAATGAGCAGTTCTTC	CASSLLGSGGYNEQFF
16	TRBJ2-7	TRBD2	TRBV18	.	TGTGCCAGCTCGTGGACTAGCGGGGGAAGCTCCTACGAGCAGTACTTC	CASSWTSGGSSYEQYF
12	TRBJ2-7	.	TRBV15	.	TGTGCCACCAGCAGGGACGCAAGGGGGCAGTACTTC	CATSRDARGQYF
12	TRBJ2-1	TRBD2	TRBV29-1	.	TGCAGCGCTAGGACTAGCGGATATGAGCAGTTCTTC	CSARTSGYEQFF
17	TRBJ2-3	TRBD2	TRBV5-6	.	TGTGCCAGCAGCTTCCCTTGGGAGGGAGGTGGCACAGATACGCAGTATTTT	CASSFPWEGGGTDTQYF
14	TRBJ2-2	TRBD2	TRBV25-1	.	TGTGCCAGCGGCCCAGCGGGGGCGACCGGGGAGCTGTTTTTT	CASGPAGATGELFF
15	TRBJ2-1	.	TRBV19	.	TGTGCCAGTAGTAATCAGGACGCCACAGGGAATGAGCAGTTCTTC	CASSNQDATGNEQFF
12	TRBJ1-1	.	TRBV12-3/TRBV12-4	.	TGTGCCAGCAGTTTTCTCTTCACTGAAGCTTTCTTT	CASSFLFTEAFF
15	TRBJ2-7	TRBD2	TRBV6-6	.	TGTGCCAGCAGTTATGCGGGGGGGAGCTCCTACGAGCAGTACTTC	CASSYAGGSSYEQYF
14	TRBJ1-4	.	TRBV4-1	.	TGCGCCAGCAGCCCCCAGGGATCTAATGAAAAACTGTTTTTT	CASSPQGSNEKLFF
14	TRBJ1-4	.	TRBV2	.	TGTGCCAGCATAGCGGAAACAACTAATGAAAAACTGTTTTTT	CASIAETTNEKLFF